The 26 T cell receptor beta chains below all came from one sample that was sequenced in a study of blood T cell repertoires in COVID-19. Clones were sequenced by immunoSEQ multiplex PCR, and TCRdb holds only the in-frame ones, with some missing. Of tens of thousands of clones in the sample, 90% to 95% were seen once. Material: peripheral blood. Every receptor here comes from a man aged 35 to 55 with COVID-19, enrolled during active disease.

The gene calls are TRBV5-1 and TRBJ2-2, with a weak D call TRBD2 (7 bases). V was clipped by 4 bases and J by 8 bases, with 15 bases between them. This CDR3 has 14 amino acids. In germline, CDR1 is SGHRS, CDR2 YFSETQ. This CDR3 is CASSEGGLLGELFF. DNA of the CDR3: TGCGCCAGCAGCGAGGGGGGGCTCCTGGGGGAGCTGTTTTTT.

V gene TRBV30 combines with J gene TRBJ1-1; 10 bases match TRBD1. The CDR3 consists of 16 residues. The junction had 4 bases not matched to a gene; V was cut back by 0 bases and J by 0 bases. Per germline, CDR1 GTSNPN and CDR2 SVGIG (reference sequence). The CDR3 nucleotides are TGTGCCTGGAGTGTAAAGGGACAGGGGATGAACACTGAAGCTTTCTTT. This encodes CAWSVKGQGMNTEAFF.

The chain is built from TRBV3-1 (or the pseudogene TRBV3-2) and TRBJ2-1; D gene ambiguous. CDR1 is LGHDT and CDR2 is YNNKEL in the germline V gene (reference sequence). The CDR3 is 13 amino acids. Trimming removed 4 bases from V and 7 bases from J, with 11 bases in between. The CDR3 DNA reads TGTGCCAGCAGCCCCTCCCTAGGAAATGAGCAGTTCTTC. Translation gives CASSPSLGNEQFF.

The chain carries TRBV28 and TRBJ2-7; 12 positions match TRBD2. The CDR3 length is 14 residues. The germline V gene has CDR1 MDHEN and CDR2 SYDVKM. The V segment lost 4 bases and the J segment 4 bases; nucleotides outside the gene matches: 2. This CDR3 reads CASSWTSGVYEQYF. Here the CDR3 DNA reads TGTGCCAGCAGTTGGACTAGCGGGGTTTACGAGCAGTACTTC.

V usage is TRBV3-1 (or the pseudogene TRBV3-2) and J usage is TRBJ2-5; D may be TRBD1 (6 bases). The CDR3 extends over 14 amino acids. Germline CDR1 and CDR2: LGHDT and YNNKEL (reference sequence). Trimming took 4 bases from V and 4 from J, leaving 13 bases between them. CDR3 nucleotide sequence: TGTGCCAGCAGCCTAGGGGGATCGGGAGAGACCCAGTACTTC. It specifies CASSLGGSGETQYF.

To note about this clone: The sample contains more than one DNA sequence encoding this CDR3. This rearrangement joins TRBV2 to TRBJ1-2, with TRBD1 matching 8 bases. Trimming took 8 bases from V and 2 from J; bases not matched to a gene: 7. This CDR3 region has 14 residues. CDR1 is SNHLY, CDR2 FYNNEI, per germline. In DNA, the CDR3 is TGTGCCAGCTCCGGGCAGGGGGCGAACTATGGCTACACCTTC. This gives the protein CASSGQGANYGYTF.

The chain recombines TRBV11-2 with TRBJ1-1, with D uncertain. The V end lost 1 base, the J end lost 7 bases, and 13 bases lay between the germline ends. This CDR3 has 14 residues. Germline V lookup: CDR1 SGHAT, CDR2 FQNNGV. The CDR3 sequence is CASSLGQNRIEAFF. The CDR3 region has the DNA TGTGCCAGCAGCTTAGGCCAGAATCGAATTGAAGCTTTCTTT.

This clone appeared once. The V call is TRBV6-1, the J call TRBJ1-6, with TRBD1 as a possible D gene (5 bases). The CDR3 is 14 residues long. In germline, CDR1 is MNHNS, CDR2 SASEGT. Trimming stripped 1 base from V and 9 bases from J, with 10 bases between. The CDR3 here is CASSEGWGVSPLHF. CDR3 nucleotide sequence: TGTGCCAGCAGTGAAGGGTGGGGGGTTTCACCCCTCCACTTT.

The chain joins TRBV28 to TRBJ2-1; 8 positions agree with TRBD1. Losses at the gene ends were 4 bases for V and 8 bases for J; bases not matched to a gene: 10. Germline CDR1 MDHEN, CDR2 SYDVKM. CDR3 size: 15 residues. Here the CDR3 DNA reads TGTGCCAGCAGTTCTCGGGACAGGTCCATGTATGAGCAGTTCTTC. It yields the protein CASSSRDRSMYEQFF.

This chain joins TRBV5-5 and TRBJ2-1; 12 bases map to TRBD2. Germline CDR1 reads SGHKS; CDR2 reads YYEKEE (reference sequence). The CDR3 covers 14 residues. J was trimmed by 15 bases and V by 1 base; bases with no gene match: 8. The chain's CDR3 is CASSLLAGGRMRFF. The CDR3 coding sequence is TGTGCCAGCAGCTTGCTAGCGGGGGGGCGAATGAGGTTCTTC.

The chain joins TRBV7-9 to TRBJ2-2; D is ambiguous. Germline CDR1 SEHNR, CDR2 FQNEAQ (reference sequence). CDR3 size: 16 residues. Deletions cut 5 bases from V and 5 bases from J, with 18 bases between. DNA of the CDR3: TGTGCCAGCAGCAAGACCACTATAAAACTAACCGGGGAGCTGTTTTTT. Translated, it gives CASSKTTIKLTGELFF.

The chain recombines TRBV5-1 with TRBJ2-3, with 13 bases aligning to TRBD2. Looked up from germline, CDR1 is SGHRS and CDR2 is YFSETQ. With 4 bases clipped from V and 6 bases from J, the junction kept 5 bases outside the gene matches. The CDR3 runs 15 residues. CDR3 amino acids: CASSILAGGPDTQYF. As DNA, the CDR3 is TGCGCCAGCAGCATACTAGCGGGGGGGCCTGATACGCAGTATTTT.

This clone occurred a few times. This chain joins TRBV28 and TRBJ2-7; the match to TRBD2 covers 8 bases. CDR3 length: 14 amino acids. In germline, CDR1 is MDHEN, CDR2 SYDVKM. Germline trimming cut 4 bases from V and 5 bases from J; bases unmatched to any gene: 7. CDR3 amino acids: CASSSSGGRDEQYF. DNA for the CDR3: TGTGCCAGCAGTTCCTCGGGGGGGAGAGACGAGCAGTACTTC.

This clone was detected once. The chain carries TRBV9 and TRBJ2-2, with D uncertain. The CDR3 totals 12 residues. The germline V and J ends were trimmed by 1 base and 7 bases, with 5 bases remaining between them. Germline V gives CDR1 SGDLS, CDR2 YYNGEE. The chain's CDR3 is CASSVSYGELFF. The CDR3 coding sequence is TGTGCCAGCAGCGTATCTTACGGGGAGCTGTTTTTT.

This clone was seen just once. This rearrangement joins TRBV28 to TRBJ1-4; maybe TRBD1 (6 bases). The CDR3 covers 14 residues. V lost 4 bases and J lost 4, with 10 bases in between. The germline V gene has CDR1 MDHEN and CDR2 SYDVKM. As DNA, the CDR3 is TGTGCCAGCAGTTCAGGGGCGGGTAATGAAAAACTGTTTTTT. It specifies CASSSGAGNEKLFF.

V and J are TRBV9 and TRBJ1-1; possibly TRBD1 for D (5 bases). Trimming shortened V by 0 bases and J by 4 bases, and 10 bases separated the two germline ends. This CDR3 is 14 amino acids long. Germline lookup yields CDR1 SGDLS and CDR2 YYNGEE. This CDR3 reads CASSVGSGSTEAFF. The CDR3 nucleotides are TGTGCCAGCAGCGTAGGTTCAGGGTCCACTGAAGCTTTCTTT.

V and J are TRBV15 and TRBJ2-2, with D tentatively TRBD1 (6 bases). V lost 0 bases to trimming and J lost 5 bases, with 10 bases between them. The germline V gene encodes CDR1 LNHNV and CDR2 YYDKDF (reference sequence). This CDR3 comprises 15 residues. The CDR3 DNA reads TGTGCCACCAGCAGAGATTTGGGACAAACCGGGGAGCTGTTTTTT. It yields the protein CATSRDLGQTGELFF.

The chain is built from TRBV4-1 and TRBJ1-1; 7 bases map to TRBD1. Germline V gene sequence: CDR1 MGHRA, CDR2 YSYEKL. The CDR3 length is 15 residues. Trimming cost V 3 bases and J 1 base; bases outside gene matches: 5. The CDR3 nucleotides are TGCGCCAGCAGCCATAGGACAGGACAGAACACTGAAGCTTTCTTT. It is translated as CASSHRTGQNTEAFF.

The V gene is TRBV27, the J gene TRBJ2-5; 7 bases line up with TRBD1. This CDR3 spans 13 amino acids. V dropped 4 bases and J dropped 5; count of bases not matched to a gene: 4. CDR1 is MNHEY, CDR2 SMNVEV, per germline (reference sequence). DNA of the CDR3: TGTGCCAGCAGTTACAGGGGAAGGGAGACCCAGTACTTC. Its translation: CASSYRGRETQYF.

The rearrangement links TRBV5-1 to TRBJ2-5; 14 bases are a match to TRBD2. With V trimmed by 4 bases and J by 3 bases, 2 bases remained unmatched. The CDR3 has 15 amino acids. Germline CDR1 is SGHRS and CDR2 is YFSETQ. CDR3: CASSPGLAGEETQYF. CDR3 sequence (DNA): TGCGCCAGCAGCCCGGGACTAGCGGGGGAAGAGACCCAGTACTTC.

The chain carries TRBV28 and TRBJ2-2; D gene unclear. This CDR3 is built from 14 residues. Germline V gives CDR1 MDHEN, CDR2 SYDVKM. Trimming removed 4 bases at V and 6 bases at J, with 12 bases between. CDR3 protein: CASSSRVLSGELFF. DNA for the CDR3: TGTGCCAGCAGTTCCCGGGTTTTGTCCGGGGAGCTGTTTTTT.

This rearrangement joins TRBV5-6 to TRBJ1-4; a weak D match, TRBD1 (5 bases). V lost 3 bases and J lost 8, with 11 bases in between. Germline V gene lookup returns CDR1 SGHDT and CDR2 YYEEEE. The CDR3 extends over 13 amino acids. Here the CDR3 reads CASSYGHTEKLFF. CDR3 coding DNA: TGTGCCAGCAGCTACGGACACACCGAAAAACTGTTTTTT.

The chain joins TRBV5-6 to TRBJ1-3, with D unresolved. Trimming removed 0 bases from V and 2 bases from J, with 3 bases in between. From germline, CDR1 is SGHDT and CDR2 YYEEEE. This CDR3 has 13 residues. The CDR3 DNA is TGTGCCAGCAGCTTGGCTGCTGGAAACACCATATATTTT. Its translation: CASSLAAGNTIYF.

CDR3 amino acids: CASSVGGGLGEKLFF. The CDR3, as DNA: TGTGCCAGCAGCGTAGGCGGGGGGCTCGGTGAAAAACTGTTTTTT. This chain links TRBV9 with TRBJ1-4, with D possibly TRBD1 on 6 matching bases. This CDR3 region has 15 residues. V dropped 0 bases and J dropped 7 bases, with 13 bases sitting between them. The germline CDR1 and CDR2 sequences are SGDLS and YYNGEE.

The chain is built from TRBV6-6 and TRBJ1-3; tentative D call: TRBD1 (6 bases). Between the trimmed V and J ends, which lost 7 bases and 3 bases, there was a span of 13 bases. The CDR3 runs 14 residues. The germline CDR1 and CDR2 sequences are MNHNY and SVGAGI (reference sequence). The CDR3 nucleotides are TGTGCCAGCATGGGGACGACAGGTGGAAACACCATATATTTT. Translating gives CASMGTTGGNTIYF.

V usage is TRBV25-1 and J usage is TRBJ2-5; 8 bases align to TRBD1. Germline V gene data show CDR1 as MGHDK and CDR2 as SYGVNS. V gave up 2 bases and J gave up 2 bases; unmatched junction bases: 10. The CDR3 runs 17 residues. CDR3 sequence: CASSEVTGGGQQETQYF. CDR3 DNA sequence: TGTGCCAGCAGTGAAGTTACAGGGGGTGGACAGCAAGAGACCCAGTACTTC.